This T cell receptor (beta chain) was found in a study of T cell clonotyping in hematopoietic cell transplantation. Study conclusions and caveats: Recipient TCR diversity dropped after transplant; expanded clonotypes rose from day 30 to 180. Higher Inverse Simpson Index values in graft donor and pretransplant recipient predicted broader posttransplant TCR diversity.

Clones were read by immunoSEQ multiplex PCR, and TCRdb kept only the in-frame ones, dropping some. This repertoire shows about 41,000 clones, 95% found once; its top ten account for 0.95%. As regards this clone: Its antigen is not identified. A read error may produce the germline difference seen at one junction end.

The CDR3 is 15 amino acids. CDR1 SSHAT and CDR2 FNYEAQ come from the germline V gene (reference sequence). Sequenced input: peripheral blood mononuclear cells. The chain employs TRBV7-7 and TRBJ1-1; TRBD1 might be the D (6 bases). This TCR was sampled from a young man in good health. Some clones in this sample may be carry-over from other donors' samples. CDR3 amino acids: CASNRALQSNTEAFF. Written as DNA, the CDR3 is TGTGCTAGCAACAGGGCCTTACAGAGCAACACTGAAGCTTTCTTT.